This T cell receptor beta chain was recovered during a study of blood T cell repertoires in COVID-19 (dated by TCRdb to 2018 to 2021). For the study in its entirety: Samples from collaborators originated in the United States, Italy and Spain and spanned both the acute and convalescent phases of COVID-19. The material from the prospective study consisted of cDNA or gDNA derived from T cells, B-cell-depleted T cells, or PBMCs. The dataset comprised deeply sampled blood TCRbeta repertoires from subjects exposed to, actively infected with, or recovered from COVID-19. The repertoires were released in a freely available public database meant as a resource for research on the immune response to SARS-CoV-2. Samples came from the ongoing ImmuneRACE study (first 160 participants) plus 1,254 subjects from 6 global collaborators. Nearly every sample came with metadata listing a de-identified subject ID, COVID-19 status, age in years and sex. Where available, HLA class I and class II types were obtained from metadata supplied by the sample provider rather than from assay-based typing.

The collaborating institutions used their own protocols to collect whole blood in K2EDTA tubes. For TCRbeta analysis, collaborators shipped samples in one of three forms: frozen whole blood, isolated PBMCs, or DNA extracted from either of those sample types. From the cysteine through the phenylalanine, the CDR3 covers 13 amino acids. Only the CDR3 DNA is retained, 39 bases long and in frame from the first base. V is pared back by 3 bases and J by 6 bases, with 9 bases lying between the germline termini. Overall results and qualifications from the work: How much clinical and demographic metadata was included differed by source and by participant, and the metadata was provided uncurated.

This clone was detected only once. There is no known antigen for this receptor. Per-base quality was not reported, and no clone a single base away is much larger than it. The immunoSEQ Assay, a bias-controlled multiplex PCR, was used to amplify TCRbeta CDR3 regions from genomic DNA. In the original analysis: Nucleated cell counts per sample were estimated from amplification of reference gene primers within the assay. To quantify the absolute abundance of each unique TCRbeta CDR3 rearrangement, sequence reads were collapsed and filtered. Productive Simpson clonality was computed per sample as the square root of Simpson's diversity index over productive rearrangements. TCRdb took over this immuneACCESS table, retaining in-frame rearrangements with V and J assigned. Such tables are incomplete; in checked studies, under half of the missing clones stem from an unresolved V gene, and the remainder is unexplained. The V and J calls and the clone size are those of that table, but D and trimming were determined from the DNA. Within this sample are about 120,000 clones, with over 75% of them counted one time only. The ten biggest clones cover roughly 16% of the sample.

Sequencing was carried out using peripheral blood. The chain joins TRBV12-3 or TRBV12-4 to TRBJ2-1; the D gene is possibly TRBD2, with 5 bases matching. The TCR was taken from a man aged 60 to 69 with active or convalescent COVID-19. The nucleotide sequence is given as TGTGCCAGCAGTTTCGGAGGATTCAATGAGCAGTTCTTC. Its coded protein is CASSFGGFNEQFF.